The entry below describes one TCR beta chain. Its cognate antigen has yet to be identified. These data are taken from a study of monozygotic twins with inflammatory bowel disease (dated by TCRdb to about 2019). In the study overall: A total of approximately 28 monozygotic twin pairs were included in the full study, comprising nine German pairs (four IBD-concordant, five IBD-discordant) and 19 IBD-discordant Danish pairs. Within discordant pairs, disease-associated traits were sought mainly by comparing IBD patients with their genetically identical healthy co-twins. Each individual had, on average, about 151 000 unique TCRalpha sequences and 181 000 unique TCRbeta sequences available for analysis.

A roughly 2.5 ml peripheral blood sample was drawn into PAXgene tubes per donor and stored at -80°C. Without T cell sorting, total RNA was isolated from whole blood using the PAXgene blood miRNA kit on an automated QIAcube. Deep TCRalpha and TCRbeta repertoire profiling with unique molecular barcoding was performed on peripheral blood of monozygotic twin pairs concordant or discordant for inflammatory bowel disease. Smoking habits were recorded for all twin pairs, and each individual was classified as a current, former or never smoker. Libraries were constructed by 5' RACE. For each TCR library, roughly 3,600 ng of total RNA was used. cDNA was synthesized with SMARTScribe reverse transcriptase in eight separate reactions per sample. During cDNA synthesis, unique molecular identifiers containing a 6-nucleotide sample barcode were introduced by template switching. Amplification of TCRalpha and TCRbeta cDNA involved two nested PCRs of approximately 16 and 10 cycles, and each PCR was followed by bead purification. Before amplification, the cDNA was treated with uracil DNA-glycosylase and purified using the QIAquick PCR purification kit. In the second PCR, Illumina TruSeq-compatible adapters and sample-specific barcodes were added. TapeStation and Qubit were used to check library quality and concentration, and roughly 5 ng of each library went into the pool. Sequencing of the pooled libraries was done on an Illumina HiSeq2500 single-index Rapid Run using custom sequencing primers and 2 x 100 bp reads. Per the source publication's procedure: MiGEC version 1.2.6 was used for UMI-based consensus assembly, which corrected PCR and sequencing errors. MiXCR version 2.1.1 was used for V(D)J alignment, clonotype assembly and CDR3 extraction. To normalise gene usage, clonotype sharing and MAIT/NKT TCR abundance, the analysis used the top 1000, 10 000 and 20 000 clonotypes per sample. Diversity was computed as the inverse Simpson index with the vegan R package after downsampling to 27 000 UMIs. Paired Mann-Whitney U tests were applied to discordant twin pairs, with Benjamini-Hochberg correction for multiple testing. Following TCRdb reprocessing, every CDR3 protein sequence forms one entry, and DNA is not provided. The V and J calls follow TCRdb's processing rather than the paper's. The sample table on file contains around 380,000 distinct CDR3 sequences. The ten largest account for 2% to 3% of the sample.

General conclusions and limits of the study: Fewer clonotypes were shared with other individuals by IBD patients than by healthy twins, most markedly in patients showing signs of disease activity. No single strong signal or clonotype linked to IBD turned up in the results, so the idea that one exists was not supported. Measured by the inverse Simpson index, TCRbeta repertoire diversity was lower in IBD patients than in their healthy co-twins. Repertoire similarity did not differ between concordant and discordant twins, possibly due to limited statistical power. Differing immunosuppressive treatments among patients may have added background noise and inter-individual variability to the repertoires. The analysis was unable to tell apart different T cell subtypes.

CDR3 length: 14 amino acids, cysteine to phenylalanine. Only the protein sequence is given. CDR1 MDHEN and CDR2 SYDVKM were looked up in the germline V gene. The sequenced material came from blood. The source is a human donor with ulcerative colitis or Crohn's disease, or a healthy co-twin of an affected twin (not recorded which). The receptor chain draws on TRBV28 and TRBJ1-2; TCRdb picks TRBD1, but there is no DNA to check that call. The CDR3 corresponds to CASSGTRSDYGYTF.